The T cell receptor (beta chain) under discussion was sequenced for a study of blood T cells in healthy people across ages. Next came a second PCR, run for about 7 to 12 cycles, which used a sample-barcoded 5' primer along with a J-beta primer mix. TCRdb re-derived calls from the 5' RACE reads in MiXCR, one entry per CDR3 protein. The data show roughly 800,000 distinct CDR3 sequences, 58% seen once. Sequencing was carried out using blood. This sequence was found in a man in his thirties or forties in good health.

The CDR3 DNA is TGTGCCAGCAGCTCACGGACTAGCCTCGGTGAGCAGTTCTTC. Amino acids: CASSSRTSLGEQFF. V gene TRBV9 combines with J gene TRBJ2-1, with 8 bases fitting TRBD2. Trimming cost V 4 bases and J 9 bases; bases outside gene matches: 9. The CDR3 consists of 14 residues. CDR1 and CDR2 (germline): SGDLS, YYNGEE. The full variable domain, its missing parts supplied by reference TRBV9 and TRBJ2-1, is DSGVTQTPKHLITATGQRVTLRCSPRSGDLSVYWYQQSLDQGLQFLIQYYNGEERAKGNILERFSAQQFPDLHSELNLSSLELGDSALYFCASSSRTSLGEQFFGPGTRLTVL.